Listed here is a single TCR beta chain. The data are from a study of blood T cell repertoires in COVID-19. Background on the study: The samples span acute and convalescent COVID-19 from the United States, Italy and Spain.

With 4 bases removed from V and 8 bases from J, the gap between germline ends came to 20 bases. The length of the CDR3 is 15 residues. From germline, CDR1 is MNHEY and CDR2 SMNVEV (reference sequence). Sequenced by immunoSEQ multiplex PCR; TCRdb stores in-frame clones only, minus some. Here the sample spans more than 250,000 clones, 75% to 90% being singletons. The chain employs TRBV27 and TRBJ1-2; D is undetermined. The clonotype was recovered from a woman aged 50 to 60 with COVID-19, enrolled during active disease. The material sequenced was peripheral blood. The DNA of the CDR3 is TGTGCCAGCAGTTCCCTTCTTTCGCCACACGGGGGCTACACCTTC. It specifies CASSSLLSPHGGYTF.